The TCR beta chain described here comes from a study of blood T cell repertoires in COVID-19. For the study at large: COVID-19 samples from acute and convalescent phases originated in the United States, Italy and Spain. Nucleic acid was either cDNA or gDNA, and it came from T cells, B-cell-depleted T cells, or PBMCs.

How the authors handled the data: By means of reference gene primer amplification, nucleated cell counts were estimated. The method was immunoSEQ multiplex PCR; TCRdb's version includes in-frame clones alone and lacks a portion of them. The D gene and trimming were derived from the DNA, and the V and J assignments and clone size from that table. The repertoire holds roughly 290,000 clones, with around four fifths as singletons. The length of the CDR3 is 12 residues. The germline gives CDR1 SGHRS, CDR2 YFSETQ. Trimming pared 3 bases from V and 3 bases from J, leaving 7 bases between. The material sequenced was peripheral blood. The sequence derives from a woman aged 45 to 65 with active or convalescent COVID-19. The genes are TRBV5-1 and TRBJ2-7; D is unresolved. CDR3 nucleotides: TGCGCCAGCAGCTACGGAGACTACGAGCAGTACTTC. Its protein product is CASSYGDYEQYF.